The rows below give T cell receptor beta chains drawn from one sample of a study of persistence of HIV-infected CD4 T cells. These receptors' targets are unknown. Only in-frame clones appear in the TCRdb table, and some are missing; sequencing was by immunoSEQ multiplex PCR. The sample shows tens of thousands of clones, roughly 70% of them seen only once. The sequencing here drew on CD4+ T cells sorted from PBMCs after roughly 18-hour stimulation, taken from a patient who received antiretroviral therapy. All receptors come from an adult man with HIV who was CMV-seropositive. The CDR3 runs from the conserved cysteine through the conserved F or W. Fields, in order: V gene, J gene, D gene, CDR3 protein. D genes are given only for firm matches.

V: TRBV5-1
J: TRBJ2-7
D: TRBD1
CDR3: CASSLAPGTGGAGEQYF

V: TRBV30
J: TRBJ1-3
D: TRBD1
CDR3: CAWSRTDREGNTIYF

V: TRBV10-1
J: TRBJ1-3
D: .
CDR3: CASGGTWTLGPGNTIYF

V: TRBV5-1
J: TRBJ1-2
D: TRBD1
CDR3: CASSLGQGADGYTF

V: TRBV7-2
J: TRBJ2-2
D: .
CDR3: CASSLVTLSTGELFF

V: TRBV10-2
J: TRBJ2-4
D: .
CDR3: CASIPSEGKNIQYF

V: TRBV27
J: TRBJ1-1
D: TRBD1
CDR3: CASRHGQGAKNTEAFF

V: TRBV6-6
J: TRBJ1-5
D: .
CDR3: CASSYSTLYQPQHF

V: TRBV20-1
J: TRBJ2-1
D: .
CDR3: CSASPPGARYNEQFF

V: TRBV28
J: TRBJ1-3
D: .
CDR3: CASSSVTWGNTIYF

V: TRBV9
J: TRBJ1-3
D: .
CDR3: CASSVLAGSSGNTIYF

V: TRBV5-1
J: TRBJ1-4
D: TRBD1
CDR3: CASSSRTGDNEKLFF

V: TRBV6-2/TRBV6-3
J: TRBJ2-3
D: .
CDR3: CASSYMGIDTQYF

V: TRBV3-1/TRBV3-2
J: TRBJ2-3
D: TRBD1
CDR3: CASSSPYRGRADTQYF

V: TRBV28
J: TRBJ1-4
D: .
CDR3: CASSPSWGEKLFF

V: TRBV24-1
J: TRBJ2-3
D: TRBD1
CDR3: CATSDPTPGQGRTDTQYF

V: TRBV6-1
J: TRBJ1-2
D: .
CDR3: CASSEASRYGYTF

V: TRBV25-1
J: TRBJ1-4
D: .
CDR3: CARPPRGGRELTHAKLFF

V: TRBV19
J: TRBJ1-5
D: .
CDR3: CASSRQDSNQPQHF

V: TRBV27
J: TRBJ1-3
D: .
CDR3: CASSRTGTLGNTIYF

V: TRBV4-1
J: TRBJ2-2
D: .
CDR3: CASSPLGRTNTGELFF

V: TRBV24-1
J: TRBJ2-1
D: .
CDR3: CATSDSPMSGRQFF

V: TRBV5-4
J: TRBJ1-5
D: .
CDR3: CASSFPYVYQPQHF

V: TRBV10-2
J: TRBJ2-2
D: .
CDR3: CASTTTGLWTGELFF

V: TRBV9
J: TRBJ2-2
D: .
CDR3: CASSVGSTGELFF

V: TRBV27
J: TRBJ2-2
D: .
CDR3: CASSFQTGNTGELFF

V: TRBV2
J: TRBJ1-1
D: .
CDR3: CASSERRGELFGAFF

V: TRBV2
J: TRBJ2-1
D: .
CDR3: CASSDGTPYNEQFF

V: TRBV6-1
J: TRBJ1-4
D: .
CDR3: CASSEGGRNEKLFF

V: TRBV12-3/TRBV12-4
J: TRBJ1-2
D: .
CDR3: CASAWYRTAGYTF

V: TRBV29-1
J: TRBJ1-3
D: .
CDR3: CSVGYYSGNTIYF

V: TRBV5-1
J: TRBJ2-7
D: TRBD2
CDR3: CASSLSSGSYEQYF

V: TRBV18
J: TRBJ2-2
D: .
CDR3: CASSFRTLAGNTGELFF

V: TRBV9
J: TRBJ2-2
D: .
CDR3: CASSVAPGLAGELFF

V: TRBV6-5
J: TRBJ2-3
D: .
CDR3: CASSSTDTQYF

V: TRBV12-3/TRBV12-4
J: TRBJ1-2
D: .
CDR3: CASSRFGSSGYTF

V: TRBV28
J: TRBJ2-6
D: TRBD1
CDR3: CASTLTGVAGANVLTF

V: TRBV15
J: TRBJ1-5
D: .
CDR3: CATSRDRTGNQPQHF

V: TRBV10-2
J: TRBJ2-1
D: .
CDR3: CASGGPAAYNEQFF

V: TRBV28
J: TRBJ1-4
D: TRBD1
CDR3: CASSSGDRENEKLFF

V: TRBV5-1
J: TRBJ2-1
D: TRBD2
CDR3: CASSHRGTSGSSYNEQFF

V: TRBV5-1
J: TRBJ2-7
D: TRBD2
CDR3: CASSLGAGSGAYEQYF